These T cell receptor beta chains were read from a single sample in a study of T cell responses to AZD1222 COVID-19 vaccine. Repertoires were generated with immunoSEQ multiplex PCR, while TCRdb's copy carries only in-frame clones and drops some. Altogether 130,000 or so clones are present, about 90% being singletons, with the ten largest covering around 7.6%. The specimen comprised peripheral blood, sampled 28 days after the second dose of the MenACWY control vaccine. These receptors were obtained from an adult who received the MenACWY meningococcal vaccine as a control. CDR3s include the opening cysteine and the closing phenylalanine or tryptophan. The D gene is left open where the match is weak. Some rows mark clone size as missing; the rest say once, few, many or name a class of expanded clone.

clone_size j_call d_call v_call cdr3_aa cdr3_nt
. TRBJ1-3 TRBD1 TRBV10-3 CAITNLDRGGNTIYF TGTGCCATCACTAACCTGGACAGGGGTGGAAACACCATATATTTT
. TRBJ2-7 . TRBV6-2/TRBV6-3 CASSTPTGTTGEQYF TGTGCCAGCAGTACGCCGACAGGAACCACGGGTGAGCAGTACTTC
. TRBJ1-4 . TRBV7-8 CASSPGRVANEKLFF TGTGCCAGCAGCCCGGGGCGGGTGGCTAATGAAAAACTGTTTTTT
. TRBJ2-7 TRBD1 TRBV19 CASSRQGWYEQYF TGTGCCAGTAGCCGACAGGGTTGGTACGAGCAGTACTTC
. TRBJ2-1 TRBD1 TRBV11-2 CASSYPGQGDEQFF TGTGCCAGCAGCTACCCGGGACAGGGAGATGAGCAGTTCTTC
. TRBJ1-5 TRBD1 TRBV5-1 CASRPGQGDQPQHF TGCGCCAGCAGACCTGGACAGGGCGATCAGCCCCAGCATTTT
. TRBJ2-7 . TRBV5-4 CASSLRFSEQYF TGTGCCAGCAGCCTACGATTCAGCGAGCAGTACTTC
. TRBJ2-2 . TRBV19 CASNLASGTGELFF TGTGCCAGCAATCTAGCGTCAGGTACCGGGGAGCTGTTTTTT
. TRBJ1-2 TRBD1 TRBV6-5 CASSYIRTGGAYGYTF TGTGCCAGCAGTTACATCCGGACAGGGGGCGCCTATGGCTACACCTTC
. TRBJ2-7 . TRBV29-1 CSVLFLMGYEQYF TGCAGCGTATTGTTCCTCATGGGCTACGAGCAGTACTTC
. TRBJ1-2 . TRBV10-3 CANRNMTGDGYTF TGTGCCAACCGCAATATGACCGGGGATGGCTACACCTTC
few TRBJ1-1 TRBD1 TRBV11-2 CASSHGQGRAFF TGTGCCAGCAGCCATGGACAGGGGCGAGCTTTCTTT
once TRBJ2-7 TRBD1 TRBV27 CASSLGQGAYGSYEQYF TGTGCCAGCAGTCTCGGACAGGGGGCTTATGGGTCCTACGAGCAGTACTTC
once TRBJ2-5 TRBD2 TRBV5-1 CASSPLAGVQETQYF TGCGCCAGCAGCCCGCTAGCGGGAGTCCAAGAGACCCAGTACTTC
. TRBJ2-3 TRBD1 TRBV23-1 CASSQSRDRGKLRSDTQYF TGCGCCAGCAGTCAATCCCGGGACAGGGGGAAATTACGATCAGATACGCAGTATTTT
once TRBJ2-2 . TRBV5-1 CASSEGVNTGELFF TGCGCCAGCAGCGAGGGGGTGAACACCGGGGAGCTGTTTTTT
. TRBJ2-2 TRBD2 TRBV7-9 CASSLAGTSGSNTGELFF TGTGCCAGCAGCTTAGCCGGGACTAGCGGGAGTAACACCGGGGAGCTGTTTTTT